The rows below give T cell receptor beta chains drawn from one sample of a study of T cell changes during pregnancy in multiple sclerosis. This table comes from immunoSEQ multiplex PCR, and its TCRdb copy is limited to in-frame clones, with some not included. This table holds tens of thousands of clones, 90% to 95% found once. The sample here was CD8+ T cells from peripheral blood mononuclear cells, taken in the third trimester of pregnancy. These receptors were obtained from a female donor with multiple sclerosis, enrolled in a pregnancy study. Both conserved end residues are trimmed from each CDR3. Each record gives: CDR3 protein, clone size, V gene, D gene, J gene. D genes are given only for firm matches. Expanded clones get a size class; other rows say once, few or many, or leave the size out.

CDR3 protein: ASSHISSNFGYT
clone size: once
V gene: TRBV28
D gene: NA
J gene: TRBJ1-2

CDR3 protein: ASGPGLAGVGEQY
clone size: NA
V gene: TRBV12-5
D gene: TRBD2
J gene: TRBJ2-7

CDR3 protein: AVQGGEGQPQH
clone size: NA
V gene: TRBV6-1
D gene: TRBD1
J gene: TRBJ1-5

CDR3 protein: ASSLRGLNTEAF
clone size: NA
V gene: TRBV7-2
D gene: NA
J gene: TRBJ1-1

CDR3 protein: ASSGGLAGWYEQY
clone size: NA
V gene: TRBV7-9
D gene: TRBD2
J gene: TRBJ2-7

CDR3 protein: ASSAAGRHEQY
clone size: NA
V gene: TRBV7-9
D gene: NA
J gene: TRBJ2-7

CDR3 protein: AISDPGQGLGGYT
clone size: NA
V gene: TRBV10-3
D gene: TRBD1
J gene: TRBJ1-2

CDR3 protein: ATTDRGETYEQY
clone size: NA
V gene: TRBV19
D gene: TRBD1
J gene: TRBJ2-7

CDR3 protein: ASSRTLAPKQETQY
clone size: NA
V gene: TRBV7-9
D gene: NA
J gene: TRBJ2-5

CDR3 protein: ASSVGNRAAGELF
clone size: NA
V gene: TRBV9
D gene: NA
J gene: TRBJ2-2

CDR3 protein: ASSFPGQERAQY
clone size: NA
V gene: TRBV10-1
D gene: NA
J gene: TRBJ2-5

CDR3 protein: ASSLGGGTEAF
clone size: once
V gene: TRBV5-1
D gene: NA
J gene: TRBJ1-1

CDR3 protein: ASSGLAGDHEQF
clone size: NA
V gene: TRBV2
D gene: TRBD2
J gene: TRBJ2-1

CDR3 protein: ASSLAGAVARPYNEQF
clone size: NA
V gene: TRBV5-1
D gene: NA
J gene: TRBJ2-1

CDR3 protein: SALTEASSYEQY
clone size: NA
V gene: TRBV29-1
D gene: NA
J gene: TRBJ2-7

CDR3 protein: ASSTGQVSNTGELF
clone size: few
V gene: TRBV9
D gene: TRBD1
J gene: TRBJ2-2

CDR3 protein: ASSSQGSTGELF
clone size: once
V gene: TRBV27
D gene: NA
J gene: TRBJ2-2

CDR3 protein: ASSPPWGQSYGYT
clone size: large
V gene: TRBV6-6
D gene: TRBD1
J gene: TRBJ1-2

CDR3 protein: ASSQEQGGLAIYEQY
clone size: NA
V gene: TRBV4-1
D gene: TRBD2
J gene: TRBJ2-7

CDR3 protein: ASRDRSNTGELF
clone size: NA
V gene: TRBV6-6
D gene: TRBD1
J gene: TRBJ2-2

CDR3 protein: ASSREGATDTQY
clone size: NA
V gene: TRBV9
D gene: NA
J gene: TRBJ2-3

CDR3 protein: ASSQSPGDHGYT
clone size: NA
V gene: TRBV4-1
D gene: NA
J gene: TRBJ1-2

CDR3 protein: SVETGSYGYT
clone size: once
V gene: TRBV29-1
D gene: NA
J gene: TRBJ1-2

CDR3 protein: GVSGNTIY
clone size: few
V gene: TRBV10-1
D gene: NA
J gene: TRBJ1-3

CDR3 protein: ASRLDFSGANVLT
clone size: once
V gene: TRBV27
D gene: NA
J gene: TRBJ2-6

CDR3 protein: ASSAGKYTYQETQY
clone size: NA
V gene: TRBV10-1
D gene: NA
J gene: TRBJ2-5

CDR3 protein: ASSLRGRGAQETQY
clone size: few
V gene: TRBV14
D gene: NA
J gene: TRBJ2-5

CDR3 protein: ASSELLAGGNTDTQY
clone size: NA
V gene: TRBV2
D gene: TRBD1
J gene: TRBJ2-3

CDR3 protein: ASSEYITGVNGYT
clone size: NA
V gene: TRBV25-1
D gene: TRBD1
J gene: TRBJ1-2

CDR3 protein: ASSLKPGHSHNEQF
clone size: NA
V gene: TRBV5-5
D gene: NA
J gene: TRBJ2-1

CDR3 protein: ASSQGGGYT
clone size: NA
V gene: TRBV7-2
D gene: NA
J gene: TRBJ1-2

CDR3 protein: ASSLAGYTDTQY
clone size: NA
V gene: TRBV7-3
D gene: NA
J gene: TRBJ2-3

CDR3 protein: ASSSRDRVEYNEQF
clone size: NA
V gene: TRBV7-3
D gene: TRBD1
J gene: TRBJ2-1

CDR3 protein: ASSRNTIYNEQF
clone size: NA
V gene: TRBV7-9
D gene: NA
J gene: TRBJ2-1

CDR3 protein: ASSSAGGRNTEAF
clone size: NA
V gene: TRBV25-1
D gene: TRBD1
J gene: TRBJ1-1

CDR3 protein: ASSSSYEQY
clone size: NA
V gene: TRBV5-5
D gene: NA
J gene: TRBJ2-7

CDR3 protein: AWRKNGLVGNEQF
clone size: NA
V gene: TRBV30
D gene: TRBD2
J gene: TRBJ2-1

CDR3 protein: ASSRDRGRTDTQY
clone size: NA
V gene: TRBV5-1
D gene: TRBD1
J gene: TRBJ2-3

CDR3 protein: ASSESGDNPDEAF
clone size: NA
V gene: TRBV10-1
D gene: NA
J gene: TRBJ1-1

CDR3 protein: ASSLWGTGIYEQY
clone size: NA
V gene: TRBV5-1
D gene: TRBD1
J gene: TRBJ2-7

CDR3 protein: ASSQGHHSQETQY
clone size: NA
V gene: TRBV14
D gene: NA
J gene: TRBJ2-5

CDR3 protein: ASSPVDADYQPQH
clone size: NA
V gene: TRBV2
D gene: NA
J gene: TRBJ1-5

CDR3 protein: ASSVGGGSEAF
clone size: NA
V gene: TRBV9
D gene: TRBD1
J gene: TRBJ1-1

CDR3 protein: ASSQGRTGYNEQF
clone size: once
V gene: TRBV4-1
D gene: TRBD1
J gene: TRBJ2-1

CDR3 protein: ASSLKVGGDEQY
clone size: NA
V gene: TRBV7-6
D gene: TRBD2
J gene: TRBJ2-7

CDR3 protein: ANSLGQATNEKLF
clone size: NA
V gene: TRBV7-9
D gene: TRBD1
J gene: TRBJ1-4

CDR3 protein: ASSLVAGSGTEAF
clone size: once
V gene: TRBV5-1
D gene: NA
J gene: TRBJ1-1

CDR3 protein: ASSLRGLGTGELF
clone size: NA
V gene: TRBV7-7
D gene: TRBD1
J gene: TRBJ2-2

CDR3 protein: ASSLSVHSSGRTNEQY
clone size: NA
V gene: TRBV28
D gene: TRBD2
J gene: TRBJ2-7

CDR3 protein: ASSTGLAWYEQY
clone size: NA
V gene: TRBV7-6
D gene: TRBD2
J gene: TRBJ2-7

CDR3 protein: ASSQVFRDGLAGVEQF
clone size: NA
V gene: TRBV4-2
D gene: TRBD2
J gene: TRBJ2-1

CDR3 protein: ASSQSPRSGGAYNEQF
clone size: few
V gene: TRBV4-1
D gene: NA
J gene: TRBJ2-1

CDR3 protein: ASSSGKGAVRYEQY
clone size: NA
V gene: TRBV7-2
D gene: TRBD1
J gene: TRBJ2-7

CDR3 protein: ASSTGLNEQY
clone size: NA
V gene: TRBV7-9
D gene: NA
J gene: TRBJ2-7

CDR3 protein: ASSWGVPPSGNTIY
clone size: NA
V gene: TRBV11-2
D gene: NA
J gene: TRBJ1-3